This TCR beta chain was obtained from a study of shared clonotypes between healthy human individuals. Study-wide context: A donor's plate count was three for CD4 naive and three for CD4 memory; CD8 naive had two and CD8 memory one.

TCRdb's copy holds only in-frame clones and misses some; the assay was immunoSEQ multiplex PCR. The sample lists around 560,000 clones, about 95% occurring once. Notes on this clone: Other nucleotide sequences in the sample specify the same CDR3.

The CDR3 loop spans 14 amino acids. V lost 0 bases and J lost 0, with 5 bases in between. The germline V gene has CDR1 SGDLS and CDR2 YYNGEE. Cells designated naive CD8 were CD45RO-negative and were positively selected for CCR7, with terminally differentiated effector memory CD45RA+ cells excluded. The chain is built from TRBV9 and TRBJ2-3, with a tentative D call TRBD1 (5 bases). The clonotype was recovered from a young woman in good health. The material sequenced was naive CD8+ T cells sorted from blood. This chain's CDR3 is CASSVGGSTDTQYF. Written as DNA, the CDR3 is TGTGCCAGCAGCGTAGGGGGCAGCACAGATACGCAGTATTTT.